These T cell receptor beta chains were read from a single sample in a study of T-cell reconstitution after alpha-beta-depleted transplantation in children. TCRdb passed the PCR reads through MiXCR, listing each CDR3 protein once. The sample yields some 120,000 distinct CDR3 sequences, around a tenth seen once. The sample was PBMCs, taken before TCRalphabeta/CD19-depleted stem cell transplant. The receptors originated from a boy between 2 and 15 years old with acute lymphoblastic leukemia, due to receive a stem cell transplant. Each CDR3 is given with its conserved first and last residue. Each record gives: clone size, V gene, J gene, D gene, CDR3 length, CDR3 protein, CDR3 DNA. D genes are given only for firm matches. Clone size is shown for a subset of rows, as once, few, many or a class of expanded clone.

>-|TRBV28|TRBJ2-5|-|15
CASSWDSPKGETQYF
TGTGCCAGCAGTTGGGACTCCCCGAAGGGGGAGACCCAGTACTTC
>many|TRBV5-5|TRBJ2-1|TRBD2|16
CASNRLAGGFYNEQFF
TGTGCCAGCAACCGACTAGCGGGAGGTTTCTACAATGAGCAGTTCTTC
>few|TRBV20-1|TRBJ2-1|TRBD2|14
CSAFEREVLDEQFF
TGCAGTGCATTTGAGCGGGAGGTTCTGGATGAGCAGTTCTTC
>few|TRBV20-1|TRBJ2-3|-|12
CSVSGSTDTQYF
TGCAGTGTTAGCGGAAGCACAGATACGCAGTATTTT
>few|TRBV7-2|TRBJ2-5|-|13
CASSPRVGETQYF
TGTGCCAGCAGTCCTAGGGTAGGGGAGACCCAGTACTTC
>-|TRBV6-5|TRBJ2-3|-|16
CASSYSGLIPTDTQYF
TGTGCCAGCAGTTACTCGGGCCTTATCCCCACAGATACGCAGTATTTT
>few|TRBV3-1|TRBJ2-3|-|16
CASSQDQGSSSGTQYF
TGTGCCAGCAGCCAAGACCAAGGGTCATCCTCTGGTACGCAGTATTTT
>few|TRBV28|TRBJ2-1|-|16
CASTQGGASGDNEQFF
TGTGCCAGCACTCAAGGGGGGGCTAGCGGAGACAATGAGCAGTTCTTC
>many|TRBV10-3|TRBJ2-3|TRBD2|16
CAISVLAGSGGDTQYF
TGTGCCATCAGCGTTTTAGCGGGGAGTGGTGGAGATACGCAGTATTTT
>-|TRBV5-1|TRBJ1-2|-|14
CASSLAGGTGGYTF
TGCGCCAGCAGCTTGGCCGGGGGGACCGGGGGCTACACCTTC
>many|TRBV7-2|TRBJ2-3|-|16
CASSSLGREVTDTQYF
TGTGCCAGCAGCTCCCTCGGCAGGGAGGTAACAGATACGCAGTATTTT